This TCR beta chain was identified in a study of T-cell memory formation after mild COVID-19. Overall study context: Largely donor-specific TCR clusters were found.

Per the germline V gene, CDR1 is LGHNA and CDR2 is YSLEER. The CDR3 runs to 18 residues. The V and J ends lost 0 bases and 6 bases respectively, with 22 bases between them. TCRdb itself ran the 5' RACE reads through MiXCR, one entry per CDR3 protein. The repertoire has 200,000 to 250,000 distinct CDR3 sequences, more than 8% of them found once; the top ten carry around a fifth. The source is a man between 18 and 35 years old who had mild COVID-19 (a few samples of this study predate the infection). Cell type and time point are not known. The V and J genes are TRBV4-3 and TRBJ2-3; D perhaps matches TRBD2 (7 bases). The sample consisted of PBMCs or a T cell subset sorted from them (not recorded which). The CDR3 protein is CASSQDGGGAGSGDTQYF. The CDR3 DNA follows: TGCGCCAGCAGCCAAGATGGTGGGGGGGCCGGTTCGGGCGATACGCAGTATTTT.